This entry features one T cell receptor (beta chain) sequence. The sample is drawn from a study of control samples from healthy donors and cancer patients. Assay used: immunoSEQ multiplex PCR; TCRdb lists only in-frame clones, some missing. The data contain 35,000 to 45,000 clones, roughly 80% of them seen just once; the ten biggest clones take up about 45%. V lost 0 bases and J 2 bases, leaving 14 bases between the germline ends. In germline, CDR1 is MGHRA, CDR2 YSYEKL. The CDR3 loop spans 16 amino acids. The sequenced sample consisted of blood. The sequence was collected from a man in his sixties in good health. V usage is TRBV4-1 and J usage is TRBJ2-7; the D is unclear. The CDR3 protein is CASSQDRAASAYEQYF. Here the CDR3 DNA reads TGCGCCAGCAGCCAAGATAGGGCGGCATCGGCCTACGAGCAGTACTTC.